This TCR beta chain was recorded in a study of a mutant IDH1 vaccine in newly diagnosed glioma. Overall study context: Patients under treatment included about 60% males and 37.5% females and had a mean age of around 40 years. Visits V12 and V13 fell at weeks 35 and 47, respectively. Earlier care involved radiotherapy, temozolomide, or both, and the majority received both.

The time point was: week 47, end of study. Doses consisted of 300 ug of mutant IDH1 20-mer peptide each, paired with topical imiquimod. Study findings and constraints: Overall, 85% to 95% of patients had vaccine-induced immune responses.

V lost 0 bases and J 6 bases, leaving 15 bases between the germline ends. Germline-derived CDR1 and CDR2 are SGHDN and FVKESK. This CDR3 region has 17 residues. Turning to this clone: Its antigen is currently unknown.

Measured with immunoSEQ multiplex PCR; TCRdb has only the in-frame clones, and not every one. The data show some 50,000 clones, 65% seen once. The clonotype comes from a man in his forties with glioma. Some clones in this sample may be carry-over from other donors' samples. The chain recombines TRBV14 with TRBJ1-6; no firm D call. Sample: peripheral blood mononuclear cells (PBMCs), taken from a glioma patient whose treatment included an IDH1 peptide vaccine. CDR3 protein: CASSQESAVGPNSPLHF. The CDR3 coding sequence is TGTGCCAGCAGCCAAGAATCAGCCGTTGGGCCTAATTCACCCCTCCACTTT.